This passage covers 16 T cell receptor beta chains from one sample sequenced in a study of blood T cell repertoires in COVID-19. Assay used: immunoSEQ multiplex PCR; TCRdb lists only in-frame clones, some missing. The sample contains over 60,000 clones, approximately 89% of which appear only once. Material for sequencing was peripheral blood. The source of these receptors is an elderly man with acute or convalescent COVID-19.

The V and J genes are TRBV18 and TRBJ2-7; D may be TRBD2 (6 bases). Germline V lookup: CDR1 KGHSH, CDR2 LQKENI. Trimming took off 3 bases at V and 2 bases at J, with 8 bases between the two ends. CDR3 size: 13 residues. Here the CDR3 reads CASSPREAYEQYF. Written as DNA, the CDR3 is TGTGCCAGCTCACCTAGGGAGGCCTACGAGCAGTACTTC. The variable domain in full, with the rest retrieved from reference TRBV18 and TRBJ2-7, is NAGVMQNPRHLVRRRGQEARLRCSPMKGHSHVYWYRQLPEEGLKFMVYLQKENIIDESGMPKERFSAEFPKEGPSILRIQQVVRGDSAAYFCASSPREAYEQYFGPGTRLTVT.

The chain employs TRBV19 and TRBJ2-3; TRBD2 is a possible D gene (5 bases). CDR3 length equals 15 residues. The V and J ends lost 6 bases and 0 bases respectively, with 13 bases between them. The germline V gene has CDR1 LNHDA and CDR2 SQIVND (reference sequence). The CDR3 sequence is CASRRIALSTDTQYF. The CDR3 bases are TGTGCCAGTAGGAGGATAGCGCTTAGCACAGATACGCAGTATTTT.

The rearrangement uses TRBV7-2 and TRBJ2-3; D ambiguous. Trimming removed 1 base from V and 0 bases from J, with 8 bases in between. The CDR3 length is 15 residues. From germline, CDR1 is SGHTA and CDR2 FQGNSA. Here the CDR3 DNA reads TGTGCCAGCAGCTTAGGGCACAAAAGCACAGATACGCAGTATTTT. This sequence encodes CASSLGHKSTDTQYF.

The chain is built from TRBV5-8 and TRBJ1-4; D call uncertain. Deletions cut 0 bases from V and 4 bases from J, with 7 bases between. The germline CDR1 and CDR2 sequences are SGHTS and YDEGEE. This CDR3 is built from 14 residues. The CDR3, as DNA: TGTGCCAGCAGCTTGGGCAGGTTTAATGAAAAACTGTTTTTT. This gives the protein CASSLGRFNEKLFF. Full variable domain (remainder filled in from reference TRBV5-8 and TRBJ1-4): EAGVTQSPTHLIKTRGQQATLRCSPISGHTSVYWYQQALGLGLQFLLWYDEGEERNRGNFPPRFSGRQFPNYSSELNVNALELEDSALYLCASSLGRFNEKLFFGSGTQLSVL.

The CDR3 region has the DNA TGCGCCAGCAGTCAATCGAGAAGTAGCAATCAGCCCCAGCATTTT. Its protein is CASSQSRSSNQPQHF. The genes are TRBV23-1 and TRBJ1-5, with D uncertain. TRBV23-1 is labeled an ORF, and its function is uncertain. V was pared by 0 bases and J by 0 bases, with 6 bases between. This CDR3 is 15 amino acids long.

The CDR3 loop reads CASRGGGTGGLAYNSPLHF. Written as DNA, the CDR3 is TGTGCCAGCAGAGGCGGAGGGACAGGGGGCTTGGCCTATAATTCACCCCTCCACTTT. The chain couples TRBV2 to TRBJ1-6, with 12 positions matching TRBD1. Germline V gene lookup returns CDR1 SNHLY and CDR2 FYNNEI. Losses at the gene ends were 6 bases for V and 2 bases for J; bases not matched to a gene: 11. The CDR3 covers 19 residues.

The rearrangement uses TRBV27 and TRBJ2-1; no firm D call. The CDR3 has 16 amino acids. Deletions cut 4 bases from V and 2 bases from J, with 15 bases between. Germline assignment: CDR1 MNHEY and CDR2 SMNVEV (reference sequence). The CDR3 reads CASSSPVGTPYNEQFF. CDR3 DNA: TGTGCCAGCAGTTCCCCCGTGGGCACCCCCTACAATGAGCAGTTCTTC.

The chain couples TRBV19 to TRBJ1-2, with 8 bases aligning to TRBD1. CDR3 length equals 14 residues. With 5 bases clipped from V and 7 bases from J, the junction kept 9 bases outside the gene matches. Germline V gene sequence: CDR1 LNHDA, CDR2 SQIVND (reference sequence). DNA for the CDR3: TGTGCCAGTAGTCCAGACCAGGGGGCGCTTGGCTACACCTTC. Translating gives CASSPDQGALGYTF.

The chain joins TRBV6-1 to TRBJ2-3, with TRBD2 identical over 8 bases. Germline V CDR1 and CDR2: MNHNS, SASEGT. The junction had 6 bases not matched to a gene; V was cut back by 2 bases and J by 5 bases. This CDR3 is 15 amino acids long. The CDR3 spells CASSEPGLGGDTQYF. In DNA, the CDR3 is TGTGCCAGCAGTGAACCGGGACTAGGGGGAGATACGCAGTATTTT.

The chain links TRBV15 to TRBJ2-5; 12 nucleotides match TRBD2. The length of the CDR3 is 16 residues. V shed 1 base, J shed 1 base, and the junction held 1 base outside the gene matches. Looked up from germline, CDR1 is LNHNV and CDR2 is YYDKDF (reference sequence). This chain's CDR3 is CATSRGGLAGQETQYF. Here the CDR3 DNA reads TGTGCCACCAGCAGAGGGGGACTAGCGGGCCAAGAGACCCAGTACTTC.

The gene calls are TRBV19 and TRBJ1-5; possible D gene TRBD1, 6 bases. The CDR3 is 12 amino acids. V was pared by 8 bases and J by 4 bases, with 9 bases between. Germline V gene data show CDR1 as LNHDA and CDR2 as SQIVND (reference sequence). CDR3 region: CASGQGNQPQHF. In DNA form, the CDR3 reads TGTGCCAGTGGGCAGGGGAATCAGCCCCAGCATTTT. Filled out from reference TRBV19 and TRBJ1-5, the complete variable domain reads DGGITQSPKYLFRKEGQNVTLSCEQNLNHDAMYWYRQDPGQGLRLIYYSQIVNDFQKGDIAEGYSVSREKKESFPLTVTSAQKNPTAFYLCASGQGNQPQHFGDGTRLSIL.

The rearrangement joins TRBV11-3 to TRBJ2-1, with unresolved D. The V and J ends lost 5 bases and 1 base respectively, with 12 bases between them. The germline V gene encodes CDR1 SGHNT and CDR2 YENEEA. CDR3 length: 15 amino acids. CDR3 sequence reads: CASSHAAVSYNEQFF. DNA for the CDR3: TGTGCCAGCAGCCACGCGGCGGTTTCCTACAATGAGCAGTTCTTC.

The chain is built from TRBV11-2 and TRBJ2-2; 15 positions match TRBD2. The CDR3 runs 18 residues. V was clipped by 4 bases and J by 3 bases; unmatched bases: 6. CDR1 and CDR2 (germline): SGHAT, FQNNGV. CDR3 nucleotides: TGTGCCAGCAGCTCCGGACTAGCGGGAGGGATTCACACCGGGGAGCTGTTTTTT. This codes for CASSSGLAGGIHTGELFF.

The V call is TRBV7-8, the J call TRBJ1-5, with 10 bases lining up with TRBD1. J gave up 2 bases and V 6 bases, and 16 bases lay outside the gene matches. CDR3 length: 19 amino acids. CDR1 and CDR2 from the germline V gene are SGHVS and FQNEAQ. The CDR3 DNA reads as TGTGCCAGCAGTTTGAAGGGGGACAGGGGAGGACTTCGCAATCAGCCCCAGCATTTT. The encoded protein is CASSLKGDRGGLRNQPQHF. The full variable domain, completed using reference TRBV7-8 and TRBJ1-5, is GAGVSQSPRYKVAKRGQDVALRCDPISGHVSLFWYQQALGQGPEFLTYFQNEAQLDKSGLPSDRFFAERPEGSVSTLKIQRTQQEDSAVYLCASSLKGDRGGLRNQPQHFGDGTRLSIL.

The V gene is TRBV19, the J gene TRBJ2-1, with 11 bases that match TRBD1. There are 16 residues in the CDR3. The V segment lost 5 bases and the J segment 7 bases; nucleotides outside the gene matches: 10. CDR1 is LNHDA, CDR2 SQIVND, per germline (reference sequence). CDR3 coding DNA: TGTGCCAGTAGTGCCCCCCCCGGGACAGGGGGGAATGAGCAGTTCTTC. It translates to CASSAPPGTGGNEQFF.

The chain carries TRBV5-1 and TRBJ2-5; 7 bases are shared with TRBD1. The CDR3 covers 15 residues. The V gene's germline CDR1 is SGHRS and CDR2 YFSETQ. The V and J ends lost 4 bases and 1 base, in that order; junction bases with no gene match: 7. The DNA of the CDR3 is TGCGCCAGCAGCCCGACAGGGCTGGGCCAAGAGACCCAGTACTTC. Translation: CASSPTGLGQETQYF.